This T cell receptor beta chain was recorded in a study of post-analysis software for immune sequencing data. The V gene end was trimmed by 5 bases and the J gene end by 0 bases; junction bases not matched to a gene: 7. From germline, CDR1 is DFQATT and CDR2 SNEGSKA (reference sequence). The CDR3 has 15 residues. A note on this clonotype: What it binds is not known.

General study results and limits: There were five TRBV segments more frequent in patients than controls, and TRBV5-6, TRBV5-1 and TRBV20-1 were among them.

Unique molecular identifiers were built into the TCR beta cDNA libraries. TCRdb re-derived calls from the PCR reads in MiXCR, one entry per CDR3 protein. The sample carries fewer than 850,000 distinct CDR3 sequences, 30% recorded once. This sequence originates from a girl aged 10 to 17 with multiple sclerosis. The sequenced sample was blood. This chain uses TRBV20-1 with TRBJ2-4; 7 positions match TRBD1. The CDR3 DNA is TGCAGTGCTTCCGGACAGGAACTAGCCAAAAACATTCAGTACTTC. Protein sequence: CSASGQELAKNIQYF.